This T cell receptor (beta chain) was captured by sequencing in a study of blood T cells in healthy people across ages. Study-wide background: Template switching picked up about one barcoded beta molecule for each two T cells.

A second PCR of about 7 to 12 cycles used a sample-barcoded 5' primer and a J-beta primer mix. Each CDR3 protein is one row after TCRdb ran MiXCR on the 5' RACE reads. The sample lists some 1.5 million distinct CDR3 sequences; 28% were seen once. Germline V gives CDR1 LGHDT, CDR2 YNNKEL (reference sequence). This CDR3 spans 14 amino acids. J lost 7 bases, V lost 2 bases, and 4 bases had no gene match. General study points: Samples with more naive T cells showed higher observed beta diversity.

As regards this clonotype: Its antigen remains unidentified.

The study drew donors from healthy Caucasian individuals in Russia aged roughly 6 to 100. RNA extraction gave at least 5 micrograms of total RNA per sample. The sample was blood. V gene TRBV3-1 combines with J gene TRBJ1-2; TRBD1 matches 10 bases. The sequence was obtained from a woman aged 25 to 39 in good health. This chain's CDR3 is CASSQPDRGLGYTF. The CDR3 DNA sequence: TGTGCCAGCAGCCAACCTGACAGGGGGCTTGGCTACACCTTC. Drawing the rest from reference TRBV3-1 and TRBJ1-2, the complete variable domain is DTAVSQTPKYLVTQMGNDKSIKCEQNLGHDTMYWYKQDSKKFLKIMFSYNNKELIINETVPNRFSPKSPDKAHLNLHINSLELGDSAVYFCASSQPDRGLGYTFGSGTRLTVV.